This T cell receptor beta chain was sequenced for a study of blood T cell repertoires in COVID-19. Study summary: Sites in the United States, Italy and Spain provided acute and convalescent COVID-19 samples. The cDNA or gDNA used as material had been derived from T cells, B-cell-depleted T cells, or PBMCs.

The V end was cut by 3 bases, the J end by 0 bases, with 7 bases between. CDR1 is MNHNY and CDR2 is SVGAGI in the germline V gene (reference sequence). This CDR3 has 14 amino acids. As processed by the authors: Nucleated cell number was recorded as an estimate derived from reference gene primer amplification. The table came from immunoSEQ multiplex PCR; TCRdb's copy has only in-frame clones and leaves some out. That table supplies the V and J calls and clone size; D and trimming were determined from the DNA. Among some 220,000 clones listed, more than 70% were seen once. This clone was observed at least ten times.

The sequencing sample was made of peripheral blood. The sequence derives from a human donor in a cohort sampled during active COVID-19. This chain connects TRBV6-6 to TRBJ2-3, with unresolved D. CDR3 residues: CASSYGQSTDTQYF. CDR3 DNA sequence: TGTGCCAGCAGTTATGGGCAGAGCACAGATACGCAGTATTTT.